The rows below give T cell receptor beta chains drawn from one sample of a study of cytomegalovirus exposure and HLA in healthy donors. Using immunoSEQ multiplex PCR, the repertoire was profiled, and TCRdb retains in-frame clones only, with some absent. The data hold around 200,000 clones, with roughly 79% observed a single time. The sample taken for sequencing was PBMCs. The source of these receptors is a man younger than 45 in good health and CMV-seronegative. CDR3s include the opening cysteine and the closing phenylalanine or tryptophan. Each record gives: clone size, J gene, V gene, CDR3 protein. Some rows have no size entry. The others give once, few or many, or a class for an expanded clone.

clone size: few; J gene: TRBJ1-6; V gene: TRBV5-1; CDR3 protein: CASSPRDSVSPLHF
clone size: NA; J gene: TRBJ2-7; V gene: TRBV9; CDR3 protein: CASSGSGRTDEQYF
clone size: NA; J gene: TRBJ2-5; V gene: TRBV19; CDR3 protein: CASSSGTGTSVETQYF
clone size: NA; J gene: TRBJ2-2; V gene: TRBV10-3; CDR3 protein: CAISESIVGELFF
clone size: NA; J gene: TRBJ2-7; V gene: TRBV5-4; CDR3 protein: CASSLAGGGVAYEQYF
clone size: NA; J gene: TRBJ1-6; V gene: TRBV5-1; CDR3 protein: CASSSTSGTELSPLHF
clone size: NA; J gene: TRBJ1-2; V gene: TRBV5-1; CDR3 protein: CASSLDAGVGYTF
clone size: NA; J gene: TRBJ2-7; V gene: TRBV7-3; CDR3 protein: CASSQNSYEQYF
clone size: once; J gene: TRBJ2-3; V gene: TRBV25-1; CDR3 protein: CASSPQGFTDTQYF
clone size: NA; J gene: TRBJ1-6; V gene: TRBV6-5; CDR3 protein: CASSYLEGGFNSPLHF
clone size: NA; J gene: TRBJ2-1; V gene: TRBV5-6; CDR3 protein: CASSLGTGLAGRNEQFF
clone size: NA; J gene: TRBJ1-2; V gene: TRBV7-3; CDR3 protein: CASSSGLGGYTF
clone size: NA; J gene: TRBJ2-5; V gene: TRBV18; CDR3 protein: CASSPLGDGETQYF
clone size: NA; J gene: TRBJ1-6; V gene: TRBV6-1; CDR3 protein: CASSAFGGSGVQSYNSPLHF
clone size: NA; J gene: TRBJ2-7; V gene: TRBV5-1; CDR3 protein: CASSTWWPGQGSYEQYF
clone size: NA; J gene: TRBJ2-7; V gene: TRBV7-9; CDR3 protein: CASSTPTPGGGEQYF
clone size: NA; J gene: TRBJ2-7; V gene: TRBV7-9; CDR3 protein: CASSLASGGKNEQYF
clone size: NA; J gene: TRBJ2-7; V gene: TRBV4-1; CDR3 protein: CASSPGLAGDEQYF
clone size: NA; J gene: TRBJ2-4; V gene: TRBV29-1; CDR3 protein: CSVGDNRAKNIQYF
clone size: NA; J gene: TRBJ2-6; V gene: TRBV19; CDR3 protein: CASSIGREGSSSGANVLTF
clone size: few; J gene: TRBJ1-6; V gene: TRBV6-5; CDR3 protein: CASSRQDYNSPLHF
clone size: few; J gene: TRBJ2-3; V gene: TRBV28; CDR3 protein: CASSLAGAPDTQYF
clone size: few; J gene: TRBJ2-7; V gene: TRBV14; CDR3 protein: CASSQRTGTYEQYF
clone size: NA; J gene: TRBJ1-1; V gene: TRBV7-6; CDR3 protein: CASSSTGGASYTEAFF
clone size: NA; J gene: TRBJ2-7; V gene: TRBV7-3; CDR3 protein: CASSLEGATPYEQYF
clone size: NA; J gene: TRBJ2-1; V gene: TRBV18; CDR3 protein: CASSPSPGTTSGVNNEQFF
clone size: NA; J gene: TRBJ2-7; V gene: TRBV6-1; CDR3 protein: CASSIQGGYEQYF
clone size: NA; J gene: TRBJ2-2; V gene: TRBV6-4; CDR3 protein: CASSVRLAGPGELFF
clone size: NA; J gene: TRBJ2-2; V gene: TRBV29-1; CDR3 protein: CSVETGDPNTGELFF
clone size: NA; J gene: TRBJ2-7; V gene: TRBV6-1; CDR3 protein: CASSDRWAGAGPSYEQYF
clone size: NA; J gene: TRBJ1-4; V gene: TRBV5-5; CDR3 protein: CASSFRGLVSTNEKLFF
clone size: NA; J gene: TRBJ1-5; V gene: TRBV5-8; CDR3 protein: CASSPGDNSNQPQHF
clone size: few; J gene: TRBJ2-1; V gene: TRBV28; CDR3 protein: CASSPGTGGASEQFF
clone size: NA; J gene: TRBJ2-4; V gene: TRBV6-1; CDR3 protein: CASSEYVTSGKEIQYF
clone size: few; J gene: TRBJ1-1; V gene: TRBV27; CDR3 protein: CASSSPGRGENTEAFF
clone size: NA; J gene: TRBJ2-1; V gene: TRBV27; CDR3 protein: CASGQLAGVNEQFF
clone size: NA; J gene: TRBJ2-7; V gene: TRBV18; CDR3 protein: CASSPQVEQYF
clone size: NA; J gene: TRBJ2-1; V gene: TRBV9; CDR3 protein: CASSVGGTSGRPQFF
clone size: once; J gene: TRBJ2-5; V gene: TRBV5-6; CDR3 protein: CASSLFAGKQETQYF
clone size: NA; J gene: TRBJ2-7; V gene: TRBV7-2; CDR3 protein: CASSLERQRTQPHEQYF
clone size: NA; J gene: TRBJ1-1; V gene: TRBV7-9; CDR3 protein: CASSPSPPTGINTEAFF
clone size: NA; J gene: TRBJ2-7; V gene: TRBV9; CDR3 protein: CASSVSFRVDYEQYF